The TCR beta chain described here comes from a study of blood T cell repertoires in COVID-19. Clones were sequenced by immunoSEQ multiplex PCR, and TCRdb holds only the in-frame ones, with some missing. This repertoire shows 60,000 to 85,000 clones, 65% to 90% found once; its top ten account for roughly a sixth. Sequenced input: peripheral blood. The sequence was collected from a human donor in a cohort sampled during active COVID-19.

CDR3 bases: TGTGCCAGCAGCTTAGGAGGACTAGCCTACAATGAGCAGTTCTTC. This codes for CASSLGGLAYNEQFF. The rearrangement uses TRBV7-2 and TRBJ2-1; 7 nucleotides line up with TRBD2. CDR1 and CDR2 (germline): SGHTA, FQGNSA. Trimming removed 1 base from V and 2 bases from J; junction bases left unmatched: 2. The CDR3 totals 15 residues.